The T cell receptor beta chain under discussion was sequenced for a study of graft-versus-host responses after intestinal transplantation. The method was immunoSEQ multiplex PCR; TCRdb's version includes in-frame clones alone and lacks a portion of them. Among approximately 33,000 clones, approximately 83% were seen once, and the ten largest hold roughly 19%. Study-level points and caveats: Among recipient marrow samples, GvH clones were found; some appeared first in ileum or blood. Individuals who had graft-donor T cell macrochimerism had allografts that showed high graft-versus-host to host-versus-graft clonal ratios.

A remark on this clone: Its antigen remains unidentified.

The CDR3 spans 13 residues. The V gene end was trimmed by 5 bases and the J gene end by 1 base; junction bases not matched to a gene: 1. CDR1 and CDR2 (germline): MGHRA, YSYEKL. The V call is TRBV4-1, the J call TRBJ2-7; 8 bases align to TRBD1. The TCR originated in a human donor who received an intestinal transplant. This specimen consisted of unstimulated CD8+ T cells sorted from spleen or lymph node cells, obtained before intestinal transplant. CDR3 amino acids: CASSDRGSYEQYF. As DNA, the CDR3 is TGCGCCAGCAGCGACAGGGGTTCCTACGAGCAGTACTTC.